This TCR beta chain was observed in a study of T cell clones after liver transplantation. The V end was cut by 9 bases, the J end by 10 bases, with 15 bases between. This CDR3 has 11 residues. Germline CDR1 reads MRHNA; CDR2 reads SNTAGT. The protocol was immunoSEQ multiplex PCR, while the TCRdb copy is restricted to in-frame clones and leaves out a portion. This sample has 80,000 or so clones, with roughly 80% found just once. Material: CD4+ T cells from blood, obtained 45 to 46 months after liver transplant. The receptor was derived from a human patient who received a liver transplant. Some T cells may have originated in the graft donor. The chain carries TRBV6-4 and TRBJ1-2; D is ambiguous. The CDR3 DNA sequence: TGTGCCAGTATCCCACCTCCCCTCTACACCTTC. Translation: CASIPPPLYTF.